These 18 T cell receptor beta chains came from one sample sequenced in a study of monozygotic twins with inflammatory bowel disease. Reprocessing the 5' RACE reads, TCRdb reports a single entry for every CDR3 protein and omits DNA. The sample totals fewer than 400,000 distinct CDR3 sequences. The sample was blood. The receptors here all came from a human donor with ulcerative colitis or Crohn's disease, or a healthy co-twin of an affected twin (not recorded which).

The chain carries TRBV5-1 and TRBJ2-2; TCRdb outputs TRBD1, but without DNA this stays unchecked. Germline V gene sequence: CDR1 SGHRS, CDR2 YFSETQ. This CDR3 contains 14 residues. CDR3 loop: CASRTGISGGELFF.

V gene TRBV6-1 combines with J gene TRBJ2-2; TCRdb lists TRBD1, though no DNA is available to test this call. CDR3 length equals 13 residues. Germline assignment: CDR1 MNHNS and CDR2 SASEGT. CDR3 sequence: CAIGDSNTGELFF.

This sequence joins TRBV30 and TRBJ1-2; TCRdb's D call, TRBD1, is unchecked because there is no DNA. The CDR3 contains 15 residues. CDR1 is GTSNPN and CDR2 is SVGIG in the germline V gene (reference sequence). The CDR3 loop reads CAWSVLGTPGHGYTF.

The chain carries TRBV12-3 or TRBV12-4 and TRBJ2-7; TCRdb gives TRBD1 as the D gene, but with no DNA this cannot be confirmed. The CDR3 has 14 residues. CDR3 in amino acids: CASSPPGQGGEQYF.

The gene calls are TRBV14 and TRBJ2-1. This CDR3 contains 14 residues. In germline, CDR1 is SGHDN, CDR2 FVKESK. CDR3 region: CASSQVHGYNEQFF.

The chain links TRBV5-1 to TRBJ2-7; the D call from TCRdb, TRBD1, cannot be confirmed without DNA. Germline V lookup: CDR1 SGHRS, CDR2 YFSETQ. The CDR3 is 15 residues long. CDR3 residues: CASSWGSSGRDEQYF.

The rearrangement uses TRBV4-3 and TRBJ2-5; TCRdb's D gene call, TRBD1, goes unchecked for lack of DNA. The CDR3 has 15 amino acids. CDR1 and CDR2 from the germline V gene are LGHNA and YSLEER. CDR3 in amino acids: CASSQEVGDRGAQYF.

V is TRBV7-2 and J is TRBJ1-5. Germline lookup yields CDR1 SGHTA and CDR2 FQGNSA. This CDR3 contains 14 residues. CDR3 protein: CASSLEPGPQPQHF.

The CDR3 is CSAREQRRNEQFF. The chain carries TRBV20-1 and TRBJ2-1. CDR3 size: 13 residues. CDR1 DFQATT and CDR2 SNEGSKA come from the germline V gene (reference sequence).

The genes are TRBV18 and TRBJ1-3; TCRdb names TRBD1, which stays unverified in the absence of DNA. The CDR3 runs 15 residues. CDR1 is KGHSH, CDR2 LQKENI, per germline. CDR3 protein: CASSSDSFSGNTIYF.

The chain joins TRBV18 to TRBJ1-6; TCRdb's D call, TRBD1, is unchecked because there is no DNA. In germline, CDR1 is KGHSH, CDR2 LQKENI. The CDR3 extends over 20 amino acids. The CDR3 loop reads CASSTRRPGTTHSYNSPLHF.

The V call is TRBV10-1, the J call TRBJ1-6. CDR1 is WNHNN, CDR2 SYGVQD, per germline (reference sequence). CDR3 length: 12 residues. The CDR3: CASGRPNSPLHF.

CDR3 protein: CASSLLGGFGETQYF. J is TRBJ2-5 and V is TRBV7-7; TCRdb reports TRBD1, a call that lacks DNA to check it against. CDR1 is SSHAT, CDR2 FNYEAQ, per germline (reference sequence). The CDR3 is made up of 15 amino acids.

The chain's CDR3 is CASRKLLAGRNVEQFF. The chain has TRBV28 and TRBJ2-1; TCRdb selects TRBD2, and the lack of DNA leaves this call unchecked. Germline V gives CDR1 MDHEN, CDR2 SYDVKM. This CDR3 comprises 16 residues.

The J gene is TRBJ2-2, the V gene TRBV27; lacking DNA, the TRBD1 call made by TCRdb goes unchecked. The CDR3 extends over 17 amino acids. Germline V CDR1 and CDR2: MNHEY, SMNVEV (reference sequence). The CDR3 loop reads CASSPWGRGLNTGELFF.

The J gene is TRBJ1-6, the V gene TRBV16. Germline V gene lookup returns CDR1 KGHSY and CDR2 FQNENV. The CDR3 has 16 amino acids. CDR3 region: CASSPWAAVANSPLHF.

The rearrangement links TRBV5-1 to TRBJ2-7; TCRdb gives TRBD1 as the D gene, but with no DNA this cannot be confirmed. Germline CDR1 is SGHRS and CDR2 is YFSETQ. The CDR3 has 15 amino acids. This CDR3 reads CASSSPGQGSYEQYF.

The chain is built from TRBV7-2 and TRBJ1-3; TCRdb's D call, TRBD1, is unchecked because there is no DNA. CDR3 length equals 14 residues. The germline V gene has CDR1 SGHTA and CDR2 FQGNSA. This chain's CDR3 is CASSLNRGGNTIYF.